A selection of T cell receptor beta chains follows, all from one sample in a study of Ad26.COV2.S vaccination and SARS-CoV-2 variants. TCRdb's copy holds only in-frame clones and misses some; the assay was immunoSEQ multiplex PCR. Of 440,000 or so clones in the sample, 80% to 95% were seen once. Sample: peripheral blood, taken in a trial of Ad26.COV2.S vaccine versus placebo. These receptors were taken from a person aged 18-65 years who received the Ad26.COV2.S COVID-19 vaccine or a placebo. CDR3s include the opening cysteine and the closing phenylalanine or tryptophan. A D gene is named only where the DNA matches it firmly. Some rows mark clone size as missing; the rest say once, few, many or name a class of expanded clone.

V: TRBV5-1; J: TRBJ1-6; size: -; D: -; CDR3: CASSPDGYSYNSPLHF; DNA: TGCGCCAGCAGCCCGGACGGCTACTCCTATAATTCACCCCTCCACTTT
V: TRBV27; J: TRBJ2-3; size: -; D: TRBD1; CDR3: CASSPKTGADTQYF; DNA: TGTGCCAGCAGTCCTAAGACAGGGGCAGATACGCAGTATTTT
V: TRBV5-1; J: TRBJ2-7; size: -; D: TRBD2; CDR3: CASSSGGSSYEQYF; DNA: TGCGCCAGCAGTAGCGGGGGCTCCTCCTACGAGCAGTACTTC
V: TRBV5-4; J: TRBJ2-2; size: few; D: TRBD1; CDR3: CASSSPQGAEAGELFF; DNA: TGTGCCAGCAGCTCCCCCCAGGGGGCAGAGGCCGGGGAGCTGTTTTTT
V: TRBV4-2; J: TRBJ1-4; size: few; D: -; CDR3: CASSQEAGDEKLFF; DNA: TGTGCCAGCAGCCAAGAGGCCGGGGATGAAAAACTGTTTTTT
V: TRBV9; J: TRBJ2-1; size: -; D: TRBD2; CDR3: CASSVRSGRANEQFF; DNA: TGTGCCAGCAGCGTAAGAAGCGGGAGGGCCAATGAGCAGTTCTTC
V: TRBV28; J: TRBJ1-1; size: -; D: -; CDR3: CASSFRGRAWGTEAFF; DNA: TGTGCCAGCAGTTTCAGGGGACGGGCTTGGGGCACTGAAGCTTTCTTT
V: TRBV7-8; J: TRBJ1-3; size: -; D: -; CDR3: CASSRRGNTIYF; DNA: TGTGCCAGCAGCCGAAGGGGAAACACCATATATTTT
V: TRBV3-1/TRBV3-2; J: TRBJ2-5; size: -; D: TRBD2; CDR3: CASSRLASHQETQYF; DNA: TGTGCCAGCAGCCGACTAGCATCCCACCAAGAGACCCAGTACTTC
V: TRBV11-2; J: TRBJ2-1; size: -; D: TRBD2; CDR3: CASTPTSGPFNEQFF; DNA: TGTGCCAGCACCCCGACTAGCGGCCCCTTCAATGAGCAGTTCTTC
V: TRBV6-5; J: TRBJ1-5; size: -; D: TRBD1; CDR3: CASRARQGHQPQHF; DNA: TGTGCCAGCAGGGCCAGACAGGGGCATCAGCCCCAGCATTTT
V: TRBV5-4; J: TRBJ1-4; size: -; D: -; CDR3: CASSLIPNEKLFF; DNA: TGTGCCAGCAGCTTAATCCCAAATGAAAAACTGTTTTTT
V: TRBV28; J: TRBJ1-1; size: -; D: -; CDR3: CASSVPGRVTEAFF; DNA: TGTGCCAGCAGTGTTCCAGGGAGGGTCACTGAAGCTTTCTTT
V: TRBV7-9; J: TRBJ1-1; size: -; D: -; CDR3: CASSFGGGTEAFF; DNA: TGTGCCAGCAGCTTCGGCGGGGGCACTGAAGCTTTCTTT
V: TRBV28; J: TRBJ1-5; size: -; D: -; CDR3: CASSLPPPGNQPQHF; DNA: TGTGCCAGCAGTTTACCTCCTCCGGGAAATCAGCCCCAGCATTTT
V: TRBV7-8; J: TRBJ2-3; size: -; D: -; CDR3: CASSQSNLLF; DNA: TGTGCCAGCAGCCAGAGCAATCTGCTTTTT
V: TRBV9; J: TRBJ2-2; size: -; D: -; CDR3: CASSPLRGQGTGELFF; DNA: TGTGCCAGCAGCCCCCTCAGGGGCCAGGGCACCGGGGAGCTGTTTTTT
V: TRBV20-1; J: TRBJ2-4; size: once; D: -; CDR3: CSASGRGGYF; DNA: TGCAGTGCTAGTGGTAGGGGCGGGTACTTC
V: TRBV7-9; J: TRBJ2-3; size: -; D: TRBD2; CDR3: CASLLLAGVSDTQYF; DNA: TGTGCCAGCCTCTTACTAGCGGGAGTTTCGGATACGCAGTATTTT
V: TRBV10-3; J: TRBJ2-7; size: -; D: -; CDR3: CAISAGPEQYF; DNA: TGTGCCATCAGTGCAGGTCCCGAGCAGTACTTC
V: TRBV28; J: TRBJ1-1; size: -; D: TRBD1; CDR3: CASSFSGQAPGTEAFF; DNA: TGTGCCAGCAGTTTTTCCGGACAGGCACCAGGCACTGAAGCTTTCTTT
V: TRBV4-2; J: TRBJ2-3; size: -; D: -; CDR3: CASSQDQEGSTDTQYF; DNA: TGTGCCAGCAGCCAAGACCAGGAGGGGAGCACAGATACGCAGTATTTT
V: TRBV7-9; J: TRBJ1-1; size: -; D: -; CDR3: CASSLAGDAEAFF; DNA: TGTGCCAGCAGCCTCGCAGGGGACGCTGAAGCTTTCTTT
V: TRBV27; J: TRBJ2-3; size: -; D: -; CDR3: CASSPGTDTQYF; DNA: TGTGCCAGCAGTCCAGGCACAGATACGCAGTATTTT
V: TRBV7-2; J: TRBJ2-5; size: -; D: -; CDR3: CASSLAPPLGGAGIQETQYF; DNA: TGTGCCAGCAGCTTAGCCCCCCCGCTCGGTGGAGCGGGCATCCAAGAGACCCAGTACTTC
V: TRBV27; J: TRBJ2-2; size: -; D: -; CDR3: CASSPPTLGTGELFF; DNA: TGTGCCAGCAGTCCTCCTACGTTAGGAACCGGGGAGCTGTTTTTT
V: TRBV6-5; J: TRBJ2-5; size: -; D: TRBD2; CDR3: CASSYSAGGETQYF; DNA: TGTGCCAGCAGTTACTCGGCGGGAGGGGAGACCCAGTACTTC
V: TRBV7-6; J: TRBJ1-3; size: -; D: -; CDR3: CASSLAGAGNTIYF; DNA: TGTGCCAGCAGCTTAGCAGGGGCGGGAAACACCATATATTTT
V: TRBV18; J: TRBJ2-6; size: -; D: TRBD1; CDR3: CASSPWTGTGANVLTF; DNA: TGTGCCAGCTCACCTTGGACAGGGACTGGGGCCAACGTCCTGACTTTC
V: TRBV2; J: TRBJ1-1; size: -; D: -; CDR3: CASSAFRMNTEAFF; DNA: TGTGCCAGCAGTGCGTTCCGGATGAACACTGAAGCTTTCTTT
V: TRBV28; J: TRBJ2-5; size: -; D: TRBD2; CDR3: CASTPGGQETQYF; DNA: TGTGCCAGCACCCCGGGGGGCCAAGAGACCCAGTACTTC
V: TRBV6-1; J: TRBJ2-7; size: -; D: -; CDR3: CASSENDRTYEQYF; DNA: TGTGCCAGCAGTGAAAATGACAGGACGTACGAGCAGTACTTC
V: TRBV18; J: TRBJ2-5; size: once; D: TRBD1; CDR3: CASSTGTGSRETQYF; DNA: TGTGCCAGCTCGACCGGGACAGGGTCTCGGGAGACCCAGTACTTC
V: TRBV9; J: TRBJ2-1; size: once; D: -; CDR3: CASSVTGASAYNEQFF; DNA: TGTGCCAGCAGCGTAACCGGGGCTAGCGCGTACAATGAGCAGTTCTTC
V: TRBV15; J: TRBJ2-3; size: -; D: TRBD2; CDR3: CATSRRTTSGPTMQYF; DNA: TGTGCCACCAGCAGACGGACGACTAGCGGCCCGACGATGCAGTATTTT
V: TRBV5-1; J: TRBJ2-5; size: -; D: TRBD2; CDR3: CASTQSGLAGETQYF; DNA: TGCGCCAGCACCCAATCGGGACTAGCGGGAGAGACCCAGTACTTC
V: TRBV7-2; J: TRBJ1-5; size: -; D: -; CDR3: CASSLRGGINQPQHF; DNA: TGTGCCAGCAGCTTAAGGGGGGGCATCAATCAGCCCCAGCATTTT
V: TRBV15; J: TRBJ1-1; size: -; D: -; CDR3: CATSREGGVLLNTEAFF; DNA: TGTGCCACCAGCAGAGAGGGAGGGGTACTCTTGAACACTGAAGCTTTCTTT
V: TRBV7-3; J: TRBJ2-3; size: -; D: -; CDR3: CASSLTWADTQYF; DNA: TGTGCCAGCAGCTTAACGTGGGCAGATACGCAGTATTTT
V: TRBV19; J: TRBJ1-5; size: -; D: TRBD1; CDR3: CASSIGRGRDNQPQHF; DNA: TGTGCCAGTAGTATAGGCAGGGGGAGGGACAATCAGCCCCAGCATTTT
V: TRBV6-5; J: TRBJ2-7; size: -; D: TRBD1; CDR3: CASRSNRGGGYEQYF; DNA: TGTGCCAGCAGATCCAACAGGGGTGGAGGCTACGAGCAGTACTTC
V: TRBV27; J: TRBJ2-2; size: -; D: -; CDR3: CASSSRTPRGTGELFF; DNA: TGTGCCAGCAGTTCTAGGACCCCGCGAGGCACCGGGGAGCTGTTTTTT
V: TRBV27; J: TRBJ1-5; size: once; D: -; CDR3: CASRRDLGTPQPQHF; DNA: TGTGCCAGCAGACGGGACCTCGGCACGCCTCAGCCCCAGCATTTT
V: TRBV4-2; J: TRBJ1-4; size: -; D: TRBD1; CDR3: CASSQEGHRGVLKEKLFF; DNA: TGTGCCAGCAGCCAAGAGGGGCACAGGGGAGTACTGAAAGAAAAACTGTTTTTT
V: TRBV4-3; J: TRBJ1-6; size: -; D: -; CDR3: CASSQEHSPLHF; DNA: TGCGCCAGCAGCCAAGAACATTCACCCCTCCACTTT
V: TRBV7-3; J: TRBJ2-3; size: -; D: -; CDR3: CASSFIGPGGDTQYF; DNA: TGTGCCAGCAGCTTTATCGGGCCAGGAGGGGATACGCAGTATTTT
V: TRBV28; J: TRBJ2-7; size: -; D: TRBD1; CDR3: CASRGDSPYEQYF; DNA: TGTGCCAGCAGGGGGGACAGTCCCTACGAGCAGTACTTC
V: TRBV2; J: TRBJ2-5; size: -; D: TRBD2; CDR3: CASTASGREETQYF; DNA: TGTGCCAGCACGGCTAGCGGGAGGGAAGAGACCCAGTACTTC
V: TRBV19; J: TRBJ2-3; size: -; D: -; CDR3: CASSTEGLWTDTQYF; DNA: TGTGCCAGTAGTACCGAAGGCCTCTGGACAGATACGCAGTATTTT
V: TRBV11-2; J: TRBJ2-7; size: -; D: -; CDR3: CASSSPSGKVHEQYF; DNA: TGTGCCAGCAGCTCCCCATCGGGCAAGGTGCACGAGCAGTACTTC
V: TRBV7-8; J: TRBJ2-2; size: -; D: -; CDR3: CASSLGWGRGDGELFF; DNA: TGTGCCAGCAGCTTAGGCTGGGGCAGGGGAGACGGGGAGCTGTTTTTT
V: TRBV5-1; J: TRBJ2-1; size: -; D: TRBD2; CDR3: CASSLAGTSGPYNEQFF; DNA: TGCGCCAGCAGCCTCGCCGGGACTAGCGGACCTTACAATGAGCAGTTCTTC
V: TRBV4-3; J: TRBJ1-4; size: -; D: -; CDR3: CASSQDRGVNEKLFF; DNA: TGCGCCAGCAGCCAAGATAGGGGGGTTAATGAAAAACTGTTTTTT
V: TRBV6-2/TRBV6-3; J: TRBJ1-6; size: -; D: TRBD1; CDR3: CASSYHRLQDREGSPLHF; DNA: TGTGCCAGCAGTTACCACAGGCTTCAGGACAGGGAAGGTTCACCCCTCCACTTT
V: TRBV7-3; J: TRBJ2-3; size: -; D: -; CDR3: CASSTLSTDTQYF; DNA: TGTGCCAGCAGCACCTTGAGCACAGATACGCAGTATTTT